This TCR beta chain was profiled in a study of T cell clones after liver transplantation. Study results and caveats: Donor-reactive sequences fell more than third party-reactive ones, suggesting partial deletion.

Measured with immunoSEQ multiplex PCR; TCRdb has only the in-frame clones, and not every one. The sample includes fewer than 110,000 clones, approximately 79% of them seen just once. The CDR3 has 13 amino acids. Germline V gives CDR1 MNHNY, CDR2 SVGAGI (reference sequence). Trimming cost V 7 bases and J 5 bases; bases outside gene matches: 5. A remark on this clone: Its antigen remains unknown.

This receptor was taken from a human patient who received a liver transplant. Some of the T cells may derive from the graft donor. The V and J genes are TRBV6-6 and TRBJ1-2, with 9 bases fitting TRBD1. Specimen: CD4+ T cells from blood, collected approximately 43 months after liver transplant. Here the CDR3 reads CASTGTGFYGYTF. Written as DNA, the CDR3 is TGTGCCAGCACGGGGACAGGGTTTTATGGCTACACCTTC.